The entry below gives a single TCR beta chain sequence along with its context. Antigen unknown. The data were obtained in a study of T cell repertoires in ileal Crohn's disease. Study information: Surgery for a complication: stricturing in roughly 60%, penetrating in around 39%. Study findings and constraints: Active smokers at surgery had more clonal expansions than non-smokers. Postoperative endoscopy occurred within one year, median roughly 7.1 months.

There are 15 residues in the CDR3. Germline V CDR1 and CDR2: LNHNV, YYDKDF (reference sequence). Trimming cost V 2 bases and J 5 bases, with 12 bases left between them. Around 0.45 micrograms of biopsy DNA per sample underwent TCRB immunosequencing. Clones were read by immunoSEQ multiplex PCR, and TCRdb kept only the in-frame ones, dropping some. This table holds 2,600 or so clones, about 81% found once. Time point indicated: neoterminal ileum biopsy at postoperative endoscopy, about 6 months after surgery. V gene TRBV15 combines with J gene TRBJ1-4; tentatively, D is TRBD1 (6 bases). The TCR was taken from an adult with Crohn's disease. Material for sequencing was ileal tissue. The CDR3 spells CATSRSGQPNEKLFF. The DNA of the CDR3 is TGTGCCACCAGCAGATCAGGACAGCCAAATGAAAAACTGTTTTTT.